This T cell receptor beta chain comes out of a study of cytomegalovirus exposure and HLA in healthy donors. Study in general: A later analysis reported the 130 or so validation repertoires used the same platform as the 666 first-cohort repertoires.

Regarding the study as a whole: Three CMV-associated chains proved CMV antigen-specific in vitro.

A note on this clone: Its antigen is currently unknown.

This table comes from immunoSEQ multiplex PCR, and its TCRdb copy is limited to in-frame clones, with some not included. Here the sample spans 200,000 to 300,000 clones, roughly 88% being singletons. The source is a woman aged 30 to 39 in good health and CMV-seronegative. The specimen was PBMCs.

The DNA of the CDR3 is TGCGCCAGCAGTGACAGGCTCCCGGGGACCGGGGAGCTGTTTTTT. As protein: CASSDRLPGTGELFF. V and J are TRBV10-2 and TRBJ2-2, with D possibly TRBD2 on 5 matching bases. V lost 3 bases and J 5 bases, leaving 13 bases between the germline ends. Germline CDR1 is WSHSY and CDR2 is SAAADI. The CDR3 totals 15 residues.